One and the same sample provided the 10 T cell receptor beta chains below, sequenced in a study of blood T cell repertoires in COVID-19. Profiling relied on immunoSEQ multiplex PCR, and the TCRdb table lists in-frame clones only, not all of them. Here the sample spans 240,000 or so clones, roughly 87% being singletons. The sequenced sample consisted of peripheral blood. The receptors were sampled from a woman under 40 with acute or convalescent COVID-19.

This clone came up a few times. The same CDR3 is also encoded by other DNA sequences in this sample. This rearrangement joins TRBV12-3 or TRBV12-4 to TRBJ1-1; the D is unclear. The CDR3 is made up of 11 amino acids. V lost 3 bases and J lost 7, with 6 bases in between. CDR3 region: CASSLGSEAFF. Here the CDR3 DNA reads TGTGCCAGCAGTTTGGGCAGTGAAGCTTTCTTT.

This chain links TRBV21-1 with TRBJ2-3; no check of the table's D call, TRBD2, against the DNA was made. TRBV21-1 is a recognized pseudogene. This CDR3 comprises 17 residues. In nucleotides, the CDR3 is TGTGCCAGCAGCAACTTCGGACTAGCGGGAGGGACAGATACGCAGTATTTT. Translating it yields CASSNFGLAGGTDTQYF.

The rearrangement links TRBV7-2 to TRBJ1-6, with 7 bases that match TRBD1. The CDR3 totals 16 residues. V dropped 5 bases and J dropped 9; count of bases not matched to a gene: 13. CDR1 is SGHTA, CDR2 FQGNSA, per germline. Here the CDR3 DNA reads TGTGCCAGCAGCCCGTCAAGGGGGCGCCCCATTTCACCCCTCCACTTT. Translated: CASSPSRGRPISPLHF.

In this sample, this clone turned up once. One junction end does not reproduce the germline sequence, and a read error may be involved. This sequence joins TRBV11-2 and TRBJ2-7; D may be TRBD2 (6 bases). This CDR3 has 11 amino acids. CDR1 SGHAT and CDR2 FQNNGV come from the germline V gene. The CDR3: CASSSHRDFLF. CDR3 nucleotide sequence: TGTGCCAGCAGCTCTCATCGGGACTTTCTCTTC.

V is TRBV12-2 and J is TRBJ2-7; TRBD1 is the table's D call and was not checked against the DNA. TRBV12-2 is a pseudogene locus. The CDR3 extends over 12 amino acids. CDR3 residues: CASRIGVREQYF. CDR3 sequence (DNA): TGTGCAAGTCGGATAGGGGTCAGGGAGCAGTACTTC.

Turning to this clone: One junction end disagrees with the germline gene, perhaps due to a read error. This rearrangement joins TRBV29-1 to TRBJ2-7; TRBD1 aligns across 7 bases. The V gene's germline CDR1 is SQVTM and CDR2 ANQGSEA. This CDR3 has 14 amino acids. CDR3 DNA: TGCAGCGTAGAAGTTCCGGGACAGACATACGAGCAGTACTTC. This translates into CSVEVPGQTYEQYF.

This clone has a single count. This rearrangement joins TRBV27 to TRBJ1-5; unclear D gene. The CDR3 sequence is 15 residues long. CDR1 and CDR2 from the germline V gene are MNHEY and SMNVEV (reference sequence). The V gene lost 0 bases and the J gene lost 1 base, with 7 bases spanning the gap. CDR3 amino acids: CASSLSATSNQPQHF. In DNA, the CDR3 is TGTGCCAGCAGTTTATCAGCGACGAGCAATCAGCCCCAGCATTTT.

V and J are TRBV24-1 and TRBJ1-2; the match to TRBD1 covers 8 bases. This CDR3 spans 15 amino acids. Per the germline V gene, CDR1 is KGHDR and CDR2 is SFDVKD. V shed 5 bases and J 0 bases; nucleotides not matched to a gene: 4. CDR3 in amino acids: CATSGKGQANYGYTF. The CDR3 DNA follows: TGTGCCACCAGTGGAAAGGGACAGGCTAACTATGGCTACACCTTC.

V gene TRBV10-3 combines with J gene TRBJ1-2; 10 bases map to TRBD1. Germline-derived CDR1 and CDR2 are ENHRY and SYGVKD. The length of the CDR3 is 12 residues. V shed 6 bases and J 8 bases; nucleotides not matched to a gene: 3. The CDR3 reads CAIRPGQGGYTF. CDR3 bases: TGTGCCATCAGGCCGGGACAGGGGGGCTACACCTTC.

The genes are TRBV4-2 and TRBJ2-7, with a possible D match to TRBD1 (6 bases). The germline gives CDR1 LGHNA, CDR2 YNFKEQ. Between the trimmed V and J ends, which lost 0 bases and 3 bases, there was a span of 12 bases. The CDR3 loop spans 15 amino acids. The CDR3 protein is CASSQDQGMDYEQYF. DNA of the CDR3: TGTGCCAGCAGCCAAGATCAGGGGATGGACTACGAGCAGTACTTC.